This T cell receptor (beta chain) was captured in a study of CD8+CD57+ T cells in acquired aplastic anemia (dated by TCRdb to the late 2010s). With regard to the full study: Extracted DNA from sorted CD4+ and CD8+ cells averaged around 3.2 ug, ranging from about 0.18 to 27.4 ug. CD8+CD57+ expansion was defined as frequency above the mean frequency observed in healthy subjects.

Overall study outcomes, separate from this receptor: Some 27 CD8+ CDR3 sequences were found in both patients and controls but appeared to be highly expressed in patients and within the immunodominant clones of the patients. Between patients and healthy controls, no significant difference in CD8+ Simpson's diversity was found (P=0.060).

CDR1 and CDR2 were assigned from the germline V gene (reference sequence) as LNHDA and SQIVND. The CDR3 runs 14 residues from the cysteine to the phenylalanine. The CDR3 DNA has 42 bases and is translated from base 1. V is reduced by 6 bases and J by 2 bases, leaving a spacing of 13 bases between them. Genomic DNA served as template for TCR beta VDJ combination and CDR3 sequence profiling. An Illumina HiSeq 2000 was the platform used for TCR repertoire sequencing. Processing in the source paper ran as follows. TRBV/TRBJ rearrangement plots, CDR3 size and DJ length profiles, and Simpson's diversity index were used to assess repertoires. The most abundant DNA sequence in the deep sequencing data was taken as the immunodominant clone. CDR3 amino acid sequences were checked for sharing between subjects and were compared against published repertoires and the VDJdb database. Through fastp at Q25 and MiXCR, TCRdb rebuilt clones from the public reads, retaining in-frame beta chains. Duplicate CDR3 protein sequences are folded into a single record with the most common DNA and genes. TCRdb, not the original authors, processed these V and J calls. For this sample there are 450,000 to 600,000 distinct CDR3 sequences; around 32% appear just once. The ten largest clones capture nearly 0.85% of the sample.

The patients picked for sequencing were ones in whom flow cytometry had shown an expansion of CD8+CD57+ cells. Severe acquired aplastic anemia was diagnosed in all patients according to International Study of Aplastic Anemia and Agranulocytosis and Camitta criteria. No patient had received any therapy when blood was sampled. The study deep-sequenced TCR repertoires of sorted CD4+ and CD8+ blood T cells from severe aplastic anemia patients and healthy subjects. Patients were enrolled in the USA under clinicaltrials.gov protocols 00001620, 01623167, 00001397, 00071045, 00081523 and 00961064. Ficoll-Paque density gradient centrifugation was used to isolate peripheral blood mononuclear cells. Before DNA was extracted, CD4+ and CD8+ T cells were sorted using either FACS or magnetic beads. This clonotype was observed at least ten times. What this receptor recognizes is not known. No much larger clone exists at a distance of one base, and base qualities are not known.

The material sequenced was sorted CD4+, CD8+, or CD8+CD57+ T cells (not recorded which) from PBMCs. The V and J segments used are TRBV19 and TRBJ1-2; perhaps TRBD1 is the D gene, with 5 bases matching. This receptor was identified in a human donor with aplastic anemia. The encoded CDR3 is CASSQWAGNYGYTF. The nucleotide sequence reads as follows: TGTGCCAGTAGCCAATGGGCAGGGAACTATGGCTACACCTTC.